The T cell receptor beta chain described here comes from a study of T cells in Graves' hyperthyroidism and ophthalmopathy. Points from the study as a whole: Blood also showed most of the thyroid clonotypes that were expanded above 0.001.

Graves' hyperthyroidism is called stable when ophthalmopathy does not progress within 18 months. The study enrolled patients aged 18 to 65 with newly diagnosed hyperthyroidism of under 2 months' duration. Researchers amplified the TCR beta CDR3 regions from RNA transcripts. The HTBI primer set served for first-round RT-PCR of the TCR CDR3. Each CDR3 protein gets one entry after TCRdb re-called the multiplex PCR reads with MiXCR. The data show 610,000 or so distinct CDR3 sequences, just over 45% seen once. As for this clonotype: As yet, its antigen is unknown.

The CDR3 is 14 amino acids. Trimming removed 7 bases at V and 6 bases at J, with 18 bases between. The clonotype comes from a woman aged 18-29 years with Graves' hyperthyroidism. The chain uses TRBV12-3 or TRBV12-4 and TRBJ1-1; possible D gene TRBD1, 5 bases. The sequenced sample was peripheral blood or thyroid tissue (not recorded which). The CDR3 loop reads CASTPGGRLAEAFF. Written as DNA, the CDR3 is TGTGCCAGCACCCCCGGGGGGAGACTCGCTGAAGCTTTCTTT.